The present T cell receptor (beta chain) was sequenced within a study of beta chain features in type 1 diabetes (dated 2018 in TCRdb). For context, the study as a whole: Mean age, gender distribution, total cell number and subset yield did not differ between patients and healthy donors. Across all samples, about 110 million sorted cells were examined, and cell number per subset correlated strongly with RNA yield. The study compared the TCRB repertoires of sorted circulating CD4+ T cell subsets in recently diagnosed type 1 diabetes patients with those in matched healthy donors. Naive and central memory subsets were obtained from all 30 or so donors, but regulatory and stem cell-like memory subsets were isolated from only 8 patients and roughly 8 healthy donors.

The High Capacity cDNA Reverse Transcription Kit was used to reverse transcribe all of the isolated RNA, meaning that expressed TCRB transcripts were what got sequenced. Naive, central memory and regulatory T cell samples underwent deep immunoSEQ sequencing, averaging roughly 3.5 million total reads per sample. Sorted cells were lysed in RLT buffer and RNA was extracted with DNase-treated RNeasy Micro or Mini kits, depending on cell number. To prevent cross-contamination, every cell subset was processed on its own, while patient and healthy donor samples were processed together. TCRB sequences were amplified from cDNA with the immunoSEQ multiplex PCR, producing 87-bp fragments spanning the CDR3 region. Sequencing of the amplicons was done on the Illumina HiSeq platform. Under the source paper's analysis protocol: Synthetic template baselines were used to correct PCR bias computationally, reads within Hamming distance 2 were collapsed, and singletons that could not be merged were discarded. By aligning reads against IMGT, V, D and J genes, CDR3 length, and insertions or deletions at six rearrangement sites were assigned. Within each subset, clonotype counts were normalized to the number of sorted cells before true diversity and Gini coefficients were calculated with the tcR R package. The overlap coefficient, calculated on TCRB nucleotide sequences, was used to quantify repertoire sharing. Out-of-frame TCRB sequences from naive cells were analyzed to stand in for the pre-selection repertoire. Held by TCRdb, this immuneACCESS table contains in-frame sequences only and omits some clones. Under half of the omission traces to an unresolved V gene where checked; the cause of the rest is unknown. V, J and clone size derive from that table, while D and trimming were established from the DNA sequence. This sample comprises about 240,000 clones, 11% to 15% of them detected only once. Around 0.019% of the sample is taken by the ten largest.

Each donor gave one peripheral blood draw, around 0.12 L on average, collected into heparinised tubes. Naive, central memory, regulatory and stem cell-like memory CD4+ T cells were sorted on a BD FACSAria II using a panel including CD45RO, CCR7, CD25, CD127, CD95 and CD27. Every sorted population had a purity above 95%. PBMCs were isolated immediately by Lymphoprep density gradient centrifugation and stained directly without culture. So that batch effects would be minimized, each experiment stained and sorted samples in pairs, pairing one healthy donor with one patient. Turning to this clone: Its antigen is still unknown. Base qualities are not provided; no much larger clone lies one nucleotide away.

V and J are truncated by 8 bases and 5 bases respectively, leaving an intervening sequence of 18 bases. Counted from cysteine to phenylalanine, this CDR3 has 14 amino acids. Only CDR3 DNA remains: 42 bases, in frame from the first base. The germline V gene (reference sequence) yields SEHNR for CDR1 and FQNEAQ for CDR2. Here is what the overall study found, with its caveats: Naive, central memory and regulatory TCRB repertoires appeared to be more similar among patients than among healthy donors. PCR might favor shorter templates, but patient and control samples were amplified and corrected together, so any skew would affect both groups equally. Because the HLA sub-analyses included only small numbers of individuals, any influence of HLA type on TCRB rearrangement was left unresolved. Because cDNA was sequenced instead of genomic DNA, highly expressing activated cells could be over-represented, though the groups showed no difference in activation or CD3 levels. At VDJ recombination sites, type 1 diabetes patients had fewer insertions and more deleted nucleotides, which implies abnormalities in thymic rearrangement. In all four CD4+ subsets, TCRB CDR3 length was moderately but significantly shorter in type 1 diabetes patients.

Sequences were obtained from naive CD4+ T cells from blood. What this sample's cell subset or site label stands for: true naive CD4+ T cells. The clonotype originates from a man aged 25-40 years with type 1 diabetes. The rearranged segments are TRBV7-9 and TRBJ2-5, with a tentative D gene TRBD2 over 7 matching bases. The DNA sequence follows: TGTGCCAGCGCCCCGGGGGGCGCCGGCGAGACCCAGTACTTC. It specifies CASAPGGAGETQYF.